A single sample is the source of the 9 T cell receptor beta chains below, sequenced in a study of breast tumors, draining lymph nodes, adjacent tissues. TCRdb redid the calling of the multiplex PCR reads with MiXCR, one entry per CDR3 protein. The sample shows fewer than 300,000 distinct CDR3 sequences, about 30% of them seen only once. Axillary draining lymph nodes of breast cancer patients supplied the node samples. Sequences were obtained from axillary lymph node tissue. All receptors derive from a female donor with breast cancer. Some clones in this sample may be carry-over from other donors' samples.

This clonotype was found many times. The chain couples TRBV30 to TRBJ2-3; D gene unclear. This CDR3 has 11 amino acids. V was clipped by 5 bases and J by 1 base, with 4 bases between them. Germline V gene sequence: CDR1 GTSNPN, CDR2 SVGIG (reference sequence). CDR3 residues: CAWERTDTQYF. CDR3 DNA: TGTGCCTGGGAACGCACAGATACGCAGTATTTT. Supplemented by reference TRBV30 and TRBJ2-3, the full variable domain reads SQTIHQWPATLVQPVGSPLSLECTVEGTSNPNLYWYRQAAGRGLQLLFYSVGIGQISSEVPQNLSASRPQDRQFILSSKKLLLSDSGFYLCAWERTDTQYFGPGTRLTVL.

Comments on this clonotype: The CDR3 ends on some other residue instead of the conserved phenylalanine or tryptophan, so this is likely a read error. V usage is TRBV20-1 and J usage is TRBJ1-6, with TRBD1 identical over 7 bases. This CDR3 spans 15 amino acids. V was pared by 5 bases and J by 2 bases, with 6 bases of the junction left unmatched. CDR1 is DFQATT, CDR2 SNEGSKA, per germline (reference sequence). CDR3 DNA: TGCAGTGCTGGGGACAGCGGGCCCTATAATTCACCCCTCCACCTT. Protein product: CSAGDSGPYNSPLHL.

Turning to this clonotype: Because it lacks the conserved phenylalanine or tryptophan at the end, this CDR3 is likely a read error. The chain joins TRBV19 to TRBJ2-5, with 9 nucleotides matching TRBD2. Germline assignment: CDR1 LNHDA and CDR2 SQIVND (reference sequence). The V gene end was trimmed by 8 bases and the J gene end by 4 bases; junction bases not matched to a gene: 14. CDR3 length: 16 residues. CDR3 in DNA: TGTGCCAGTGGTAGCGGGAGTAGCCCATGGGGAGAGACCCAGTACTCC. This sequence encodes CASGSGSSPWGETQYS.

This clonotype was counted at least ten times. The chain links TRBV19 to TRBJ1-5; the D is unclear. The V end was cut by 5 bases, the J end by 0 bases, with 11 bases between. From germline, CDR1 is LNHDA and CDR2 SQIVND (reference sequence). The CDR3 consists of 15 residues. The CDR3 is CASSPRRDSNQPQHF. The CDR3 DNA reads TGTGCCAGTAGTCCTCGGCGGGATAGCAATCAGCCCCAGCATTTT.

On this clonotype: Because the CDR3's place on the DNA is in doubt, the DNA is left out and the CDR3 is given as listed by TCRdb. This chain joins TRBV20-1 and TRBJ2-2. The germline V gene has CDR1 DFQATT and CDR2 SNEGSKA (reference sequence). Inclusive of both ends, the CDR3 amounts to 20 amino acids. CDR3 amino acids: CSARGQELLRAVLRAGELFF.

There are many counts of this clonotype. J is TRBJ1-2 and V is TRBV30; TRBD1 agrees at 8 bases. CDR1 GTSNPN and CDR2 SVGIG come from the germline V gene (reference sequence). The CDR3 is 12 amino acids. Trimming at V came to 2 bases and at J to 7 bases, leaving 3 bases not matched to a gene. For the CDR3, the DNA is TGTGCCTGGAGTCCAGGGGGCAGTGGCTACACCTTC. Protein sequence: CAWSPGGSGYTF. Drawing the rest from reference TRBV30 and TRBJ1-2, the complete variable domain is SQTIHQWPATLVQPVGSPLSLECTVEGTSNPNLYWYRQAAGRGLQLLFYSVGIGQISSEVPQNLSASRPQDRQFILSSKKLLLSDSGFYLCAWSPGGSGYTFGSGTRLTVV.

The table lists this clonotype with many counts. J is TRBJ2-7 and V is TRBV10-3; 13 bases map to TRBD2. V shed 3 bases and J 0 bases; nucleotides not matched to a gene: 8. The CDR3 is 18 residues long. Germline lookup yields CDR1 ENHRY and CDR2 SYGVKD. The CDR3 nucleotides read TGTGCCATCAGTGATTCGGGACTAGCGGGGACAAGCTCCTACGAGCAGTACTTC. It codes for CAISDSGLAGTSSYEQYF.

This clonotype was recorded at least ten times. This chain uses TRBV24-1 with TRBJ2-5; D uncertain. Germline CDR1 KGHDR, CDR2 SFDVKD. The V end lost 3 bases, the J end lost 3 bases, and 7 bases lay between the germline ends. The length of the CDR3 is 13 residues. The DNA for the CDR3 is TGTGCCACCAGTGATGCTTCGGAAGAGACCCAGTACTTC. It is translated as CATSDASEETQYF.

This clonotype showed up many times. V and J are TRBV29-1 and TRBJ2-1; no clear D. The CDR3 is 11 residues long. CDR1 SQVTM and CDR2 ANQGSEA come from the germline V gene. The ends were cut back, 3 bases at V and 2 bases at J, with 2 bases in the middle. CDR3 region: CSVDTYNEQFF. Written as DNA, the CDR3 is TGCAGCGTTGATACCTACAATGAGCAGTTCTTC.